A single sample is the source of the 10 T cell receptor beta chains below, sequenced in a study of T cell responses to AZD1222 COVID-19 vaccine. The table came from immunoSEQ multiplex PCR; TCRdb's copy has only in-frame clones and leaves some out. Seen here are some 90,000 clones, about 90% observed once, and the top ten hold roughly 1.6%. The material was peripheral blood, obtained on day 0 of AZD1222 vaccination. The receptor source for this set is an adult in good health.

The chain has TRBV29-1 and TRBJ2-7; D possibly corresponds to TRBD1 (9 bases). The CDR3 has 18 amino acids. Trimming stripped 4 bases from V and 5 bases from J, with 30 bases between. Germline values: CDR1 SQVTM, CDR2 ANQGSEA. The CDR3 coding sequence is TGCAGCGTTGGGACCTTCGGACAGGGGATCGGGACTAGAAACGAGCAGTACTTC. It encodes CSVGTFGQGIGTRNEQYF.

This chain connects TRBV4-1 to TRBJ2-5; 11 positions agree with TRBD2. Germline V gene data show CDR1 as MGHRA and CDR2 as YSYEKL. The junction had 18 bases not matched to a gene; V was cut back by 4 bases and J by 5 bases. The CDR3 sequence is 19 residues long. CDR3 sequence reads: CASSLPSGTSGSSGETQYF. CDR3 nucleotide sequence: TGCGCCAGCAGCCTTCCCAGTGGGACTAGCGGTTCCTCGGGGGAGACCCAGTACTTC.

This clone was counted only a few times. The gene calls are TRBV30 and TRBJ2-6, with unresolved D. V was trimmed by 2 bases and J by 4 bases, leaving 3 bases between them. CDR1 is GTSNPN, CDR2 SVGIG, per germline (reference sequence). The CDR3 is 12 amino acids. The chain's CDR3 is CAWSPGANVLTF. The CDR3 DNA follows: TGTGCCTGGAGTCCCGGGGCCAACGTCCTGACTTTC.

This chain connects TRBV27 to TRBJ1-5; D unclear. Germline V gives CDR1 MNHEY, CDR2 SMNVEV (reference sequence). Trimming pared 4 bases from V and 4 bases from J, leaving 8 bases between. This CDR3 has 13 amino acids. CDR3 in amino acids: CASSWEANQPQHF. The CDR3 region has the DNA TGTGCCAGCAGTTGGGAGGCAAATCAGCCCCAGCATTTT.

DNA of the CDR3: TGTGCCAGCAGCTTTGGCGGACGGGGGGTTACTGAAGCTTTCTTT. It specifies CASSFGGRGVTEAFF. V and J are TRBV7-9 and TRBJ1-1; possible D gene TRBD1, 5 bases. CDR3 size: 15 residues. Trimming pared 3 bases from V and 5 bases from J, leaving 16 bases between. CDR1 SEHNR and CDR2 FQNEAQ come from the germline V gene (reference sequence).

This clone has more than one count but fewer than ten. CDR3 bases: TGTGCCAGTAGTATAGCAGGCCGGGGGGCTAATGAAAAACTGTTTTTT. Encoded protein: CASSIAGRGANEKLFF. The rearrangement joins TRBV19 to TRBJ1-4, with a tentative D call TRBD1 (5 bases). CDR3 length equals 16 residues. Germline lookup yields CDR1 LNHDA and CDR2 SQIVND (reference sequence). V was shortened by 1 base and J by 3 bases, with 12 bases between the two germline ends.

The rearrangement joins TRBV13 to TRBJ1-4, with D possibly TRBD1 on 6 matching bases. Germline-derived CDR1 and CDR2 are PRHDT and FYEKMQ (reference sequence). The CDR3 loop spans 17 amino acids. V lost 5 bases and J lost 2, with 18 bases in between. DNA of the CDR3: TGTGCCAGCAGCCCCCGAGGGGGGCAAGGGACTAATGAAAAACTGTTTTTT. As protein: CASSPRGGQGTNEKLFF.

Concerning this clone: The identical CDR3 is also encoded by other nucleotide sequences in the sample. Here the CDR3 DNA reads TGTGCCAGCAGTGAACCGGGGACGGGTTACAATGAGCAGTTCTTC. Protein sequence: CASSEPGTGYNEQFF. J is TRBJ2-1 and V is TRBV25-1; perhaps D is TRBD1 or TRBD2 (5 bases each). Looked up from germline, CDR1 is MGHDK and CDR2 is SYGVNS. V was trimmed by 2 bases and J by 4 bases, leaving 12 bases between them. This CDR3 has 15 amino acids. The entire variable domain, with the rest obtained from reference TRBV25-1 and TRBJ2-1, is as follows: EADIYQTPRYLVIGTGKKITLECSQTMGHDKMYWYQQDPGMELHLIHYSYGVNSTEKGDLSSESTVSRIRTEHFPLTLESARPSHTSQYLCASSEPGTGYNEQFFGPGTRLTVL.

This clone appeared once. The rearrangement joins TRBV7-9 to TRBJ1-1, with 7 nucleotides matching TRBD1. Trimming removed 5 bases from V and 3 bases from J; junction bases left unmatched: 9. The CDR3 has 15 amino acids. The germline V gene has CDR1 SEHNR and CDR2 FQNEAQ (reference sequence). Written as DNA, the CDR3 is TGTGCCAGCAGCCCAGGGACAGAGGGCCACACTGAAGCTTTCTTT. As protein: CASSPGTEGHTEAFF.

V is TRBV7-6 and J is TRBJ1-1; unclear D gene. Germline CDR1 and CDR2: SGHVS and FNYEAQ. The CDR3 contains 13 residues. With 5 bases removed from V and 0 bases from J, the gap between germline ends came to 7 bases. The CDR3 region is CASSLTMNTEAFF. The DNA for the CDR3 is TGTGCCAGCAGCCTGACAATGAACACTGAAGCTTTCTTT. The whole variable domain, filled in from reference TRBV7-6 and TRBJ1-1, reads GAGVSQSPRYKVTKRGQDVALRCDPISGHVSLYWYRQALGQGPEFLTYFNYEAQQDKSGLPNDRFSAERPEGSISTLTIQRTEQRDSAMYRCASSLTMNTEAFFGQGTRLTVV.